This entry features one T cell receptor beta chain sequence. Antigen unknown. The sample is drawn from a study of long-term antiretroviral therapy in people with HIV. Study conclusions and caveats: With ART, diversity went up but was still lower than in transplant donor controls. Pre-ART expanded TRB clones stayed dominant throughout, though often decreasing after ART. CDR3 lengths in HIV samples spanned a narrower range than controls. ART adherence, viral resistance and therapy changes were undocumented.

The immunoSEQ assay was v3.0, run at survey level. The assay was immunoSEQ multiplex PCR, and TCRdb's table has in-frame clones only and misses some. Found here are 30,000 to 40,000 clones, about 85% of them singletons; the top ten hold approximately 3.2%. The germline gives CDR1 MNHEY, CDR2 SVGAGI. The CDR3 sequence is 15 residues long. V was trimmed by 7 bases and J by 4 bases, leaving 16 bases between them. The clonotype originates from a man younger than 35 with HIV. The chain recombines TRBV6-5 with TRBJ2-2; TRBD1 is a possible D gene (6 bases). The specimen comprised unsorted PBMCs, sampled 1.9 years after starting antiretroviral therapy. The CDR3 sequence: CASTGTPRSTGELFF. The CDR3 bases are TGTGCCAGCACCGGGACACCTAGAAGCACCGGGGAGCTGTTTTTT.